Included here is one T cell receptor beta chain sequence, with context. Its cognate antigen is unknown. TCRdb's table, derived via immunoSEQ multiplex PCR, lists solely in-frame clones and lacks some. The sample includes roughly 120,000 clones, roughly 87% of them seen just once. This record belongs to a study of T cell responses to AZD1222 COVID-19 vaccine. Study background: Timing groups of about 4 and about 12 weeks for second doses were pooled.

General study points: The reported proportion of spike-specific TCRs targeting unmutated variant regions was nearly half. Dominant at 160-218 and 743-854, vaccine-associated CD4 TCRs also spanned spike. Spike-specific TCR breadth and depth both grew after two AZD1222 doses.

CDR3 length: 14 amino acids. Germline loops: CDR1 GTSNPN, CDR2 SVGIG (reference sequence). Trimming shortened V by 2 bases and J by 3 bases, and 13 bases separated the two germline ends. This receptor was identified in an adult in good health. The sample in question was peripheral blood, obtained on day 0 of AZD1222 vaccination. The rearrangement joins TRBV30 to TRBJ1-1, with D unresolved. The DNA for the CDR3 is TGTGCCTGGAGTTACCCGGGGATTTACACTGAAGCTTTCTTT. It yields the protein CAWSYPGIYTEAFF. The full variable domain, its missing parts supplied by reference TRBV30 and TRBJ1-1, is SQTIHQWPATLVQPVGSPLSLECTVEGTSNPNLYWYRQAAGRGLQLLFYSVGIGQISSEVPQNLSASRPQDRQFILSSKKLLLSDSGFYLCAWSYPGIYTEAFFGQGTRLTVV.